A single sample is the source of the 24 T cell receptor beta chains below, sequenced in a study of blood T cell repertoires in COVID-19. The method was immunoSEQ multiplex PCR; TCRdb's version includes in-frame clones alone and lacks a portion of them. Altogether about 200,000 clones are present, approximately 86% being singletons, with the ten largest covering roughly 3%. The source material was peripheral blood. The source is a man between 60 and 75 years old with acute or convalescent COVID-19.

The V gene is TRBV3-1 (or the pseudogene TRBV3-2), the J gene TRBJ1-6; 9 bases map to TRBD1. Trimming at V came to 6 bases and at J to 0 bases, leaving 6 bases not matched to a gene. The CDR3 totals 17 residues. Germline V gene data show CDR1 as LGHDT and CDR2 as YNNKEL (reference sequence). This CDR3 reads CASRPTGGSSYNSPLHF. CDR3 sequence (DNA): TGTGCCAGCAGACCGACAGGGGGGAGCTCCTATAATTCACCCCTCCACTTT.

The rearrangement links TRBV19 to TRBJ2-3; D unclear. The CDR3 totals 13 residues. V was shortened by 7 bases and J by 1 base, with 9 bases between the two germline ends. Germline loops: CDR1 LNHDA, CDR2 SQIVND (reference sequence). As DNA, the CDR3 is TGTGCCAGTACGCACAGTCGCACAGATACGCAGTATTTT. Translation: CASTHSRTDTQYF.

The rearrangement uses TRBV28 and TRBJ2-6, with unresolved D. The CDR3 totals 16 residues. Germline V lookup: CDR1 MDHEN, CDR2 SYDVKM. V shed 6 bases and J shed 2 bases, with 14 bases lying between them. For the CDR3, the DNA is TGTGCCAGCAGCCCCAGCCCAGGCGCTGGGGCCAACGTCCTGACTTTC. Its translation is CASSPSPGAGANVLTF.

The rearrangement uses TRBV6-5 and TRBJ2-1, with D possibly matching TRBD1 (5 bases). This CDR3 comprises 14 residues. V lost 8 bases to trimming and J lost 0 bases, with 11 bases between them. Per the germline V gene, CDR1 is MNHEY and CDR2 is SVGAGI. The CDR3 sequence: CASGDSYSYNEQFF. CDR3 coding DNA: TGTGCCAGCGGAGACAGCTACTCCTACAATGAGCAGTTCTTC.

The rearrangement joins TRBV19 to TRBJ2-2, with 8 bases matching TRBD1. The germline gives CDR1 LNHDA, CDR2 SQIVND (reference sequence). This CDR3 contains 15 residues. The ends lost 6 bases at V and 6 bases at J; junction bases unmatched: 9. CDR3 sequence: CASSQGARVPGELFF. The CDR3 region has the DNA TGTGCCAGTAGCCAGGGGGCGCGGGTCCCCGGGGAGCTGTTTTTT.

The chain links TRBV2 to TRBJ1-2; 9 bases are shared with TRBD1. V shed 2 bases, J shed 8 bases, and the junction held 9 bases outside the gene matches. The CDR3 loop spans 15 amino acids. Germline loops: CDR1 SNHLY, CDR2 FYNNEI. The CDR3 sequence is CASSETRDRARGYTF. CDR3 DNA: TGTGCCAGCAGTGAAACCCGGGACAGGGCGCGCGGCTACACCTTC.

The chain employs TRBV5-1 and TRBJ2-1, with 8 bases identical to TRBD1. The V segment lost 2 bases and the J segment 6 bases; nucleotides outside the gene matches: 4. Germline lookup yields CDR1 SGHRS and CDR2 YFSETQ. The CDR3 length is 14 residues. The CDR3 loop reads CASSFRGRSNEQFF. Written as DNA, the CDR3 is TGCGCCAGCAGCTTCAGGGGGCGATCCAATGAGCAGTTCTTC.

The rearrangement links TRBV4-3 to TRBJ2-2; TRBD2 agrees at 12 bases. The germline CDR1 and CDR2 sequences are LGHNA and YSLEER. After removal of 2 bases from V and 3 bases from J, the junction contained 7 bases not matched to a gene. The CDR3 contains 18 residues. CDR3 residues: CASSQSSGGAGDTGELFF. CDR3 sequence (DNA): TGCGCCAGCAGCCAATCTAGCGGGGGGGCCGGCGACACCGGGGAGCTGTTTTTT.

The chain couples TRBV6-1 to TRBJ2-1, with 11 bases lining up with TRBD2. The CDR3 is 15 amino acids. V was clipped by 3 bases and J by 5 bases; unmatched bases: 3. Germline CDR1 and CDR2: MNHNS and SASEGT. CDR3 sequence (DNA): TGTGCCAGCAGTGATAGCGGGGGGGGCAACAATGAGCAGTTCTTC. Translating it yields CASSDSGGGNNEQFF.

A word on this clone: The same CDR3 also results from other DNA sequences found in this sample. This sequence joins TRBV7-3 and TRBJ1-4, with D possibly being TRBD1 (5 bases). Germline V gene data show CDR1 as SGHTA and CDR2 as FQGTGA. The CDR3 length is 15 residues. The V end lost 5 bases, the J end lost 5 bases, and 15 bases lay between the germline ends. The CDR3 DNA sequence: TGTGCCAGCAGCCCTCGGGGGGGACCAAATGAAAAACTGTTTTTT. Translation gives CASSPRGGPNEKLFF.

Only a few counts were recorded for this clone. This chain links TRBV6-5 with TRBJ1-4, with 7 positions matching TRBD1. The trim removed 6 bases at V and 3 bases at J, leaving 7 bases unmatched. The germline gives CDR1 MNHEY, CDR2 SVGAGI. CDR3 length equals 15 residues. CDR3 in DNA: TGTGCCAGCAGACTAACAGGGGCTTCTAATGAAAAACTGTTTTTT. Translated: CASRLTGASNEKLFF.

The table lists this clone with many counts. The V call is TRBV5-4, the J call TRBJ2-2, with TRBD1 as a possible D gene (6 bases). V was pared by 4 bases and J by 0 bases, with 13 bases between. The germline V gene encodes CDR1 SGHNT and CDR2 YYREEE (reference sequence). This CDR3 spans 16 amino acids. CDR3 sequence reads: CASSPGQWTNTGELFF. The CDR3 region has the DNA TGTGCCAGCAGCCCTGGACAGTGGACGAACACCGGGGAGCTGTTTTTT.

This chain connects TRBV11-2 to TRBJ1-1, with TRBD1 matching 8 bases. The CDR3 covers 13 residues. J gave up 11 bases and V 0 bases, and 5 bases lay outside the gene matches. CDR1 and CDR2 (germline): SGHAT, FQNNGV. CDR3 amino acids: CASSLDRGREAFF. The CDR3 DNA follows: TGTGCCAGCAGCTTAGACAGGGGGCGCGAGGCTTTCTTT.

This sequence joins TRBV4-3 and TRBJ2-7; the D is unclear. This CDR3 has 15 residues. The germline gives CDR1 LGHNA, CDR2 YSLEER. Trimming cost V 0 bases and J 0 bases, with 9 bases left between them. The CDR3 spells CASSQDRSSSYEQYF. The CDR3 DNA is TGCGCCAGCAGCCAAGATCGTAGCAGCTCCTACGAGCAGTACTTC.

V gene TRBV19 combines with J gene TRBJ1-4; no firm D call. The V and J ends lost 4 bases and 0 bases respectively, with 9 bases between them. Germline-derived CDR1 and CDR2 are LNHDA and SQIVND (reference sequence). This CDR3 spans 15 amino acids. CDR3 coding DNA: TGTGCCAGTAGTAAAGGGAGGCCAACTAATGAAAAACTGTTTTTT. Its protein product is CASSKGRPTNEKLFF.

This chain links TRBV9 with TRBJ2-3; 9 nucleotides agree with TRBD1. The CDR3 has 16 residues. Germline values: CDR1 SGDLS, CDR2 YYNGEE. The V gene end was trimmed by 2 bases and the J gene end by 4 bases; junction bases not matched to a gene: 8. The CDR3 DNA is TGTGCCAGCAGCGTCGGGACAGGGATGTACCCAGATACGCAGTATTTT. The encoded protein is CASSVGTGMYPDTQYF.

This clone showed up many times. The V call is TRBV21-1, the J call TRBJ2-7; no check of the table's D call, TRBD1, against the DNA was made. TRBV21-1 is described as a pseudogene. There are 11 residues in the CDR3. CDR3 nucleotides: TGTGGGCCGATTTCTCACTACGAGCAGTACTTC. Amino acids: CGPISHYEQYF.

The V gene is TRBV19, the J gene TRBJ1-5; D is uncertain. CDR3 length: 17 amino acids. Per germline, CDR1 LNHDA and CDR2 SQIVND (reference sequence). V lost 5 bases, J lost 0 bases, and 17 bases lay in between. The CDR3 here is CASSPLGKGGSNQPQHF. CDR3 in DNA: TGTGCCAGTAGTCCCCTCGGGAAGGGTGGTAGCAATCAGCCCCAGCATTTT.

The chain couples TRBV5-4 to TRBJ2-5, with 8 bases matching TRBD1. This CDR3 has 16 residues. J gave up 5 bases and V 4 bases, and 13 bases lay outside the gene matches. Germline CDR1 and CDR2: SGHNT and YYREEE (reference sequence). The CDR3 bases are TGTGCCAGCAGCCCGAAGATGACAGGGGCGGGGGAGACCCAGTACTTC. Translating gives CASSPKMTGAGETQYF.

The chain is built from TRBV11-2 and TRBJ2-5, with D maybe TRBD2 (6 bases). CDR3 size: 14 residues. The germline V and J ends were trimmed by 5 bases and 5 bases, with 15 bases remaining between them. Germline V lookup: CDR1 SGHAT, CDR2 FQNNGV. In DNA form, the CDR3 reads TGTGCCAGCAGCCTACGGGGTGGGGGGGAGACCCAGTACTTC. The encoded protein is CASSLRGGGETQYF.

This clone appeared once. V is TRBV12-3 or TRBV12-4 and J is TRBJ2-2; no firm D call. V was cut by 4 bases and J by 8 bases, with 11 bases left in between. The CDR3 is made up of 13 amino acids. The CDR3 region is CASSSTLSGELFF. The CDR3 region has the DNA TGTGCCAGCAGTTCCACTTTGTCGGGGGAGCTGTTTTTT.

As DNA, the CDR3 is TGTGCCAGCAGCCCTGGGGGGGGATCCCCCTATTTT. Encoded protein: CASSPGGGSPYF. V and J are TRBV2 and TRBJ2-3, with TRBD2 matching 7 bases. The CDR3 is 12 residues long. The germline gives CDR1 SNHLY, CDR2 FYNNEI. V was clipped by 6 bases and J by 15 bases; unmatched bases: 12.

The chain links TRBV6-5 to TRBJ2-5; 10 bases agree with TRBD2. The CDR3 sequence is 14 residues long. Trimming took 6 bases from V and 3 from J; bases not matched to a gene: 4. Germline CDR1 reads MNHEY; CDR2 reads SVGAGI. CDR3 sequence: CASSLAGDEETQYF. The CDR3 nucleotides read TGTGCCAGCAGCCTAGCGGGGGACGAAGAGACCCAGTACTTC.

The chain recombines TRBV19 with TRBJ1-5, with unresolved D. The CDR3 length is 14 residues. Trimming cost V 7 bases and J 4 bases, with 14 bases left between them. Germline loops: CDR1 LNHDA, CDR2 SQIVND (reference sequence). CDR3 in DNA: TGTGCCAGTACCCGGTCAGAGGGAAATCAGCCCCAGCATTTT. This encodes CASTRSEGNQPQHF. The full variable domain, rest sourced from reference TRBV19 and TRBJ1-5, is DGGITQSPKYLFRKEGQNVTLSCEQNLNHDAMYWYRQDPGQGLRLIYYSQIVNDFQKGDIAEGYSVSREKKESFPLTVTSAQKNPTAFYLCASTRSEGNQPQHFGDGTRLSIL.